This paragraph covers one T cell receptor beta chain sequence. The sample is drawn from a study of PD-1 blockade in mismatch repair-deficient tumors. The wider study: All were previously treated, progressing patients with approximately 12 mismatch repair-deficient cancer types.

A few pembrolizumab responders had their TCRs sequenced. V lost 5 bases, J lost 2 bases, and 7 bases lay in between. CDR1 MNHEY and CDR2 SVGAGI come from the germline V gene. The CDR3 contains 13 residues. Clones were read by immunoSEQ multiplex PCR, and TCRdb kept only the in-frame ones, dropping some. In the table there are about 68,000 clones, 60% to 80% of which are singletons. V is TRBV6-5 and J is TRBJ1-3; D call uncertain. Sequences were derived from peripheral blood, sampled 2 weeks after starting pembrolizumab. The TCR was taken from an adult with mismatch repair-deficient cancer. The CDR3 DNA reads TGTGCCAGCAGTAAAGAGGCTGGAAACACCATATATTTT. It translates to CASSKEAGNTIYF.